This is a list of T cell receptor beta chains from one sample in a study of T-cell reconstitution after alpha-beta-depleted transplantation in children. TCRdb processed the PCR reads anew with MiXCR; each CDR3 protein has one entry. The sample includes about 580,000 distinct CDR3 sequences, around 23% of them seen just once. Source: PBMCs, mostly from graft donor cells, taken 360 days after TCRalphabeta/CD19-depleted stem cell transplant. These receptor sequences come from a boy in the first two years of life who had a stem cell transplant for acute myeloid leukemia, so the T cells may come from the graft donor. Both conserved end residues are trimmed from each CDR3. Expanded clones are given a class, and other clones once, few, many or no size at all.

>14|TRBJ2-2|-|TRBV11-2
ASSFLVGGGPGELF
>11|TRBJ2-1|-|TRBV12-5
ASGLADGTPGV
>11|TRBJ2-5|many|TRBV2
ASKGDVQETQY
>13|TRBJ1-1|-|TRBV5-1
ASRNDASANTEAF
>11|TRBJ1-4|few|TRBV20-1
SAQGGFAEKLF
>13|TRBJ2-3|-|TRBV7-2
ASSFRPFRTDTQY
>11|TRBJ1-5|many|TRBV29-1
SVGSDSNQPQH
>12|TRBJ1-6|few|TRBV12-3/TRBV12-4
ASSFTGVRSPLH
>10|TRBJ2-4|many|TRBV5-1
ASSSTGNIQY
>13|TRBJ1-1|-|TRBV2
ASRREEIMNTEAF
>14|TRBJ2-2|-|TRBV9
ASSPTGQGPIGELF
>12|TRBJ2-5|-|TRBV29-1
SVEEESNQETQY
>14|TRBJ2-3|many|TRBV7-8
ASSYRLAGGTDTQY
>13|TRBJ2-1|many|TRBV5-6
ASSIRQGTGDEQF
>12|TRBJ1-5|few|TRBV29-1
SVGGGRVGQPQH
>10|TRBJ2-3|-|TRBV20-1
SARRGVNTQY
>15|TRBJ1-5|few|TRBV27
ASSFRGYGGFNQPQH
>13|TRBJ1-6|-|TRBV10-3
AISGTGSGNSPLH
>11|TRBJ1-6|-|TRBV28
ASSSGRVSPLH
>17|TRBJ1-1|few|TRBV15
ATSRSWGTGEAMNTEAF